The 15 T cell receptor beta chains below were found in one sample sequenced in a study of human T cells and chemical hapten exposure. TCRdb called the RACE reads again in MiXCR, with one record for every CDR3 protein. The sample records over 85,000 distinct CDR3 sequences, about 8.7% being singletons. The time point denotes: healthy volunteer bleed at 2 weeks. Unfractionated whole blood served as the source for total RNA extraction. The sample was whole blood. The source is a female donor in good health. Some clones in this sample may be carry-over from other donors' samples.

The chain carries TRBV6-5 and TRBJ2-1; TRBD2 matches at 8 bases. J was trimmed by 5 bases and V by 6 bases; bases with no gene match: 12. Looked up from germline, CDR1 is MNHEY and CDR2 is SVGAGI. This CDR3 contains 16 residues. The CDR3 sequence: CASSIIPGLVNNEQFF. CDR3 DNA sequence: TGTGCCAGCAGCATAATCCCGGGACTAGTGAACAATGAGCAGTTCTTC.

At least ten counts were recorded for this clonotype. This chain links TRBV30 with TRBJ2-1, with 7 bases fitting TRBD2. This CDR3 region has 14 residues. Germline V gene lookup returns CDR1 GTSNPN and CDR2 SVGIG (reference sequence). V was clipped by 4 bases and J by 6 bases; unmatched bases: 9. DNA of the CDR3: TGTGCCTGGAACGGCGGGAGAACCAGCAATGAGCAGTTCTTC. Translating it yields CAWNGGRTSNEQFF.

The sample holds many counts of this clonotype. V and J are TRBV20-1 and TRBJ2-1, with 9 bases lining up with TRBD2. The CDR3 length is 14 residues. Trimming cost V 6 bases and J 9 bases; bases outside gene matches: 12. Per the germline V gene, CDR1 is DFQATT and CDR2 is SNEGSKA (reference sequence). CDR3 amino acids: CSAHRASGNLEQFF. For the CDR3, the DNA is TGCAGTGCCCATCGGGCTAGCGGGAACCTTGAGCAGTTCTTC.

This clonotype appeared a few times. This chain links TRBV19 with TRBJ2-3; D may correspond to TRBD1 or TRBD2 (5 bases each). The V and J ends lost 9 bases and 1 base respectively, with 20 bases between them. CDR1 LNHDA and CDR2 SQIVND come from the germline V gene (reference sequence). The CDR3 sequence is 16 residues long. CDR3 coding DNA: TGTGCCAGCCTTATAGAGGGGAGAGGGGGCACAGATACGCAGTATTTT. Residues: CASLIEGRGGTDTQYF.

V is TRBV3-1 and J is TRBJ2-4; TRBD2 might be the D (5 bases). The CDR3 extends over 11 amino acids. The germline V gene encodes CDR1 LGHDT and CDR2 YNNKEL (reference sequence). The germline V and J ends were trimmed by 4 bases and 8 bases, with 6 bases remaining between them. CDR3 sequence: CASSRGDIQYF. DNA for the CDR3: TGTGCCAGCAGCCGGGGAGACATTCAGTACTTC.

The chain recombines TRBV25-1 with TRBJ1-1, with a possible D match to TRBD1 (6 bases). With 1 base removed from V and 1 base from J, the gap between germline ends came to 7 bases. The CDR3 is 14 amino acids. Germline CDR1 is MGHDK and CDR2 is SYGVNS. In DNA, the CDR3 is TGTGCCAGCAGTGAATCGGGACAGAACACTGAAGCTTTCTTT. Translated, it gives CASSESGQNTEAFF.

This clonotype was counted only a few times. The J gene is TRBJ2-2, the V gene TRBV7-2; the D gene is possibly TRBD1 (6 bases). V lost 5 bases and J lost 3, with 16 bases in between. The CDR3 contains 16 residues. Germline V gene lookup returns CDR1 SGHTA and CDR2 FQGNSA. CDR3 sequence reads: CASSPYRAVDTGELFF. The CDR3 nucleotides are TGTGCCAGCAGCCCGTACAGGGCGGTAGACACCGGGGAGCTGTTTTTT.

This clonotype has a count of ten or more. The rearrangement joins TRBV20-1 to TRBJ2-5; 11 bases map to TRBD2. J was trimmed by 2 bases and V by 6 bases; bases with no gene match: 8. CDR1 and CDR2 (germline): DFQATT, SNEGSKA (reference sequence). CDR3 length: 15 residues. The CDR3 sequence: CSAISGTSGQETQYF. The CDR3 DNA follows: TGCAGTGCCATTAGTGGGACTAGCGGACAAGAGACCCAGTACTTC.

The table lists this clonotype with a few counts. J is TRBJ2-3 and V is TRBV12-3 or TRBV12-4; D possibly uses TRBD1 or TRBD2 (5 bases each). The CDR3 loop spans 16 amino acids. V dropped 5 bases and J dropped 0 bases, with 15 bases sitting between them. Here the CDR3 DNA reads TGTGCCAGCAGTATCCGGGACCGCGAGAGCACAGATACGCAGTATTTT. Translated, it gives CASSIRDRESTDTQYF.

This chain joins TRBV7-9 and TRBJ2-5; TRBD2 aligns across 10 bases. With V trimmed by 3 bases and J by 1 base, 8 bases remained unmatched. Germline V gene lookup returns CDR1 SEHNR and CDR2 FQNEAQ (reference sequence). This CDR3 comprises 17 residues. CDR3 amino acids: CASSFLLAGLPQETQYF. The CDR3 coding sequence is TGTGCCAGCAGCTTCCTACTAGCGGGGCTCCCCCAAGAGACCCAGTACTTC.

The rearrangement joins TRBV5-5 to TRBJ2-3, with 7 bases fitting TRBD2. The length of the CDR3 is 16 residues. The trim removed 5 bases at V and 4 bases at J, leaving 13 bases unmatched. Germline-derived CDR1 and CDR2 are SGHKS and YYEKEE (reference sequence). CDR3 in amino acids: CASSYTLPGRADTQYF. The DNA of the CDR3 is TGTGCCAGCAGTTATACACTTCCAGGGAGGGCAGATACGCAGTATTTT.

The genes are TRBV5-1 and TRBJ2-2; D is unresolved. Germline assignment: CDR1 SGHRS and CDR2 YFSETQ. CDR3 length equals 14 residues. The V gene lost 3 bases and the J gene lost 0 bases, with 6 bases spanning the gap. CDR3 coding DNA: TGCGCCAGCAGCTCTGGACCGAACACCGGGGAGCTGTTTTTT. As protein: CASSSGPNTGELFF.

This clonotype was seen repeatedly, ten times or more. V is TRBV28 and J is TRBJ2-5; 7 bases map to TRBD1. Germline V lookup: CDR1 MDHEN, CDR2 SYDVKM. The junction had 5 bases not matched to a gene; V was cut back by 5 bases and J by 5 bases. The CDR3 is made up of 13 amino acids. CDR3 DNA: TGTGCCAGCAGTGATGACAGGGTTGAGACCCAGTACTTC. As protein: CASSDDRVETQYF. Variable domain in full (rest from reference TRBV28 and TRBJ2-5): DVKVTQSSRYLVKRTGEKVFLECVQDMDHENMFWYRQDPGLGLRLIYFSYDVKMKEKGDIPEGYSVSREKKERFSLILESASTNQTSMYLCASSDDRVETQYFGPGTRLLVL.

CDR3 sequence: CATSTFANTGELFF. The CDR3 DNA sequence: TGTGCCACCAGTACATTCGCGAACACCGGGGAGCTGTTTTTT. J is TRBJ2-2 and V is TRBV24-1, with D hard to call. Germline values: CDR1 KGHDR, CDR2 SFDVKD. The CDR3 has 14 residues. Between the trimmed V and J ends, which lost 6 bases and 0 bases, there was a span of 7 bases.

This clonotype was counted between two and nine times. The chain links TRBV27 to TRBJ2-5; D gene ambiguous. This CDR3 contains 14 residues. Trimming took 6 bases from V and 1 from J, leaving 12 bases between them. In germline, CDR1 is MNHEY, CDR2 SMNVEV (reference sequence). The CDR3 nucleotides are TGTGCCAGCAGACCCTCATCGGTCCAAGAGACCCAGTACTTC. Amino acid sequence: CASRPSSVQETQYF.